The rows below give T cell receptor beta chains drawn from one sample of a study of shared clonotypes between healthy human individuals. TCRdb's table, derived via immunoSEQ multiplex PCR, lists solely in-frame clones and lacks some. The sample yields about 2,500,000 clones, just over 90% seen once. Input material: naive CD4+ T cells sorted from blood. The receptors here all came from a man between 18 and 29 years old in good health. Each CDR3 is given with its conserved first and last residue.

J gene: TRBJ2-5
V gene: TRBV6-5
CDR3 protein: CASRDGAGGAETQYF

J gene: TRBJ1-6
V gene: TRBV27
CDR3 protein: CASSRGPAVNSPLHF

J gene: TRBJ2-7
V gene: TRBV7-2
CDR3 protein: CASSPGTGKGYEQYF

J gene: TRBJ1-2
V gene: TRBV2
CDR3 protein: CVSSAPGINYGYTF

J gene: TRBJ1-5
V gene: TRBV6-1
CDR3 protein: CASSEGQFNQPQHF

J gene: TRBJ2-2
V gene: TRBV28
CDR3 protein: CASTRGSGELFF

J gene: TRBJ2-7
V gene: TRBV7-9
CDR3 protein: CASSFDRGGGEQYF

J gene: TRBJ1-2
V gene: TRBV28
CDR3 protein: CASSLGGYYGYTF

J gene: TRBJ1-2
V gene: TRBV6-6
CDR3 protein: CASSFWDRIYGYTF

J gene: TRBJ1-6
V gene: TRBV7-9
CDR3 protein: CASSLEGLNSPLHF

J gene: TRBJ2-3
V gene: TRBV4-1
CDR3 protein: CASSRGAREFHDTQYF

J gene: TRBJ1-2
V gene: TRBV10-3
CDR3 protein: CAISEDSFPGSIGYTF

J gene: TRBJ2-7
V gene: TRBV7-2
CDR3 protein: CASSPPGSNYEQYF

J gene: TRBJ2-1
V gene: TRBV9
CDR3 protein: CASSVGDPVYNEQFF

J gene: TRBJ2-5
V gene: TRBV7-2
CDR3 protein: CASSSTGGAPQGYETQYF

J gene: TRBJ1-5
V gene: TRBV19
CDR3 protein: CASSIQEFRQPQHF

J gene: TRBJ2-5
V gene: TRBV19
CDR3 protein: CATRKTGNQETQYF

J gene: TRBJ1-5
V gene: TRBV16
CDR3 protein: CASSQTGTGNQPQHF

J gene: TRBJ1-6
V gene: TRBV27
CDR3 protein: CASSFGQVNNSPLHF

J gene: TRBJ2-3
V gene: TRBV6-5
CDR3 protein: CASRRGAGTDTQYF

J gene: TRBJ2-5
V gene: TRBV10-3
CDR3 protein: CAISEGQYQETQYF

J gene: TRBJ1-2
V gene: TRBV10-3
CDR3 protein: CAISPGQGFPNYGYTF

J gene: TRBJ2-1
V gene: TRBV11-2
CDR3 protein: CASSLELAGVVEQFF

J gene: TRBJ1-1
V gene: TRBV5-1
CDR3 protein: CASSERTGTTEAFF

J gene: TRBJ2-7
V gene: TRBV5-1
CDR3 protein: CASSLDPGQGAQQYF

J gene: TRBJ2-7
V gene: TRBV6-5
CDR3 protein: CASSYGSGASYEQYF